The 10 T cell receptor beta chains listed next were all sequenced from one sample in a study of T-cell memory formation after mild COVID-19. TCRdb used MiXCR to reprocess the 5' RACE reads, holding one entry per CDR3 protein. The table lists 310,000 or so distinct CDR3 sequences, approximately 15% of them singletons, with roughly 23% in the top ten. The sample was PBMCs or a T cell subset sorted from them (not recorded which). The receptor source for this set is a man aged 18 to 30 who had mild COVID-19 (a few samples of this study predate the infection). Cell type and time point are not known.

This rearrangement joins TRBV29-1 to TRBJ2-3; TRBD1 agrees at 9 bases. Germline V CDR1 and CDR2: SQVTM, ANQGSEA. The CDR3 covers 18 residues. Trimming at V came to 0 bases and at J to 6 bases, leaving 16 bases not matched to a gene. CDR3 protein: CSVEDGLFQGTGMDTQYF. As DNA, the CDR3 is TGCAGCGTTGAAGATGGTCTCTTTCAAGGGACAGGGATGGATACGCAGTATTTT.

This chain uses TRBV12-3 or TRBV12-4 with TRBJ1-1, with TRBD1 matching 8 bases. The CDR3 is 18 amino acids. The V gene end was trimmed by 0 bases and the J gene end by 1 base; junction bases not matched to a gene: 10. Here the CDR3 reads CASSLATRGLGGNTEAFF. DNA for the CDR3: TGTGCCAGCAGTTTAGCGACCAGGGGGCTAGGGGGGAACACTGAAGCTTTCTTT.

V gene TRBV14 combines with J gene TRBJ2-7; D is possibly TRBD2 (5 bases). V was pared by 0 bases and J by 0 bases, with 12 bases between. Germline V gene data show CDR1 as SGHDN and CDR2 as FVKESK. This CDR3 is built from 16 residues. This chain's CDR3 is CASSQDRGRSSYEQYV. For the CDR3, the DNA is TGTGCCAGCAGCCAAGATCGGGGTAGGAGCTCCTACGAGCAGTACGTC.

Here the CDR3 DNA reads TGTGCCAGCTCACCCTTGACAGGAGGGGAAGAGACCCAGTACTTC. Translating it yields CASSPLTGGEETQYF. V and J are TRBV18 and TRBJ2-5; the D call may be TRBD1 or TRBD2 (6 bases each). This CDR3 has 15 residues. Trimming left V 3 bases short and J 3 bases short, with 14 bases between. CDR1 KGHSH and CDR2 LQKENI come from the germline V gene. Supplemented by reference TRBV18 and TRBJ2-5, the full variable domain reads NAGVMQNPRHLVRRRGQEARLRCSPMKGHSHVYWYRQLPEEGLKFMVYLQKENIIDESGMPKERFSAEFPKEGPSILRIQQVVRGDSAAYFCASSPLTGGEETQYFGPGTRLLVL.

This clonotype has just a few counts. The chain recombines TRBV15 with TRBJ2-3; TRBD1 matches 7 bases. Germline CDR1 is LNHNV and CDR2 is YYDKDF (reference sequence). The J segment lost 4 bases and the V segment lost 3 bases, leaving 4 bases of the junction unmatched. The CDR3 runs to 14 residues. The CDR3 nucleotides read TGTGCCACCAGCAGCGGAACAGGGGCAGATACGCAGTATTTT. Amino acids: CATSSGTGADTQYF.

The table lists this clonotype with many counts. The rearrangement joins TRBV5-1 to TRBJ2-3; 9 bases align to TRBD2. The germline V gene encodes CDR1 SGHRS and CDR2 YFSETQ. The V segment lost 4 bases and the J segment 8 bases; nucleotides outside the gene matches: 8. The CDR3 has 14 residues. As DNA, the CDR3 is TGCGCCAGCAGCGAGAGCGGGGGGCCTGGTACGCAGTATTTT. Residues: CASSESGGPGTQYF.

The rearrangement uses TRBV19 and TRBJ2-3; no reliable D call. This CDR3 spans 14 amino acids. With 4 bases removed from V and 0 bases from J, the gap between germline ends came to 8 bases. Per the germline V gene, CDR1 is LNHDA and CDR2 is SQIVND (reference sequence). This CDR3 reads CASSTDPSTDTQYF. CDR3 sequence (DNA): TGTGCCAGTAGTACAGACCCTAGCACAGATACGCAGTATTTT.

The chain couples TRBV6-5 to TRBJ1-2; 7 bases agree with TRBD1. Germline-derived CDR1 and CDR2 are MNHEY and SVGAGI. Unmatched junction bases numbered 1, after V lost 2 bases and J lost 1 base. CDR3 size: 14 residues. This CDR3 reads CASSYHRGNYGYTF. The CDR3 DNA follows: TGTGCCAGCAGTTACCACAGGGGTAACTATGGCTACACCTTC.

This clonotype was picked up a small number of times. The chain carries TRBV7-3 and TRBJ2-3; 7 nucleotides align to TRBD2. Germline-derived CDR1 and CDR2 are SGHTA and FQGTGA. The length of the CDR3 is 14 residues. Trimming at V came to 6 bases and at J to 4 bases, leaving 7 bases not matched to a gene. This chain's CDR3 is CASSRGLVPDTQYF. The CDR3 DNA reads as TGTGCCAGCAGTCGAGGACTAGTCCCAGATACGCAGTATTTT. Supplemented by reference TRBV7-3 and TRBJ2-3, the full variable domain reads GAGVSQTPSNKVTEKGKYVELRCDPISGHTALYWYRQSLGQGPEFLIYFQGTGAADDSGLPNDRFFAVRPEGSVSTLKIQRTERGDSAVYLCASSRGLVPDTQYFGPGTRLTVL.

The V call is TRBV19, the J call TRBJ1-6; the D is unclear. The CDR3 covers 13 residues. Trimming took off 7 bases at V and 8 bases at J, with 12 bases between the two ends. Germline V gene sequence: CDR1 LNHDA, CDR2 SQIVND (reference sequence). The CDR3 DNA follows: TGTGCCAGTACTCCGAAGTTGGATTCACCCCTCCACTTT. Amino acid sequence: CASTPKLDSPLHF.